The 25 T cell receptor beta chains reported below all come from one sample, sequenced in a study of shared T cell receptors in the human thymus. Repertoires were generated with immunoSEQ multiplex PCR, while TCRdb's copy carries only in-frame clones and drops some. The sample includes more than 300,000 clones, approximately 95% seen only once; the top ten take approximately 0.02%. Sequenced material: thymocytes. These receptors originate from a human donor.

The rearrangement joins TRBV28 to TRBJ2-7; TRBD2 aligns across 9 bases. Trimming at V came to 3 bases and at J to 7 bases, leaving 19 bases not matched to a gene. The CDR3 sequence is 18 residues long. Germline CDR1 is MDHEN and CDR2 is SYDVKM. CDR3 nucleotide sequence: TGTGCCAGCAGTTTTCGTCGTGTAGGGCTAGCGGGACTTTTTGAGCAGTACTTC. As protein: CASSFRRVGLAGLFEQYF.

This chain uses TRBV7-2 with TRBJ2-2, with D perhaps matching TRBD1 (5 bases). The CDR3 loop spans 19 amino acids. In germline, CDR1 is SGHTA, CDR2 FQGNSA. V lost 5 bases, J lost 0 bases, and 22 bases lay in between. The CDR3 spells CASSPVRGLQVANTGELFF. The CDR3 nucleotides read TGTGCCAGCAGCCCGGTGCGAGGATTACAGGTCGCGAACACCGGGGAGCTGTTTTTT.

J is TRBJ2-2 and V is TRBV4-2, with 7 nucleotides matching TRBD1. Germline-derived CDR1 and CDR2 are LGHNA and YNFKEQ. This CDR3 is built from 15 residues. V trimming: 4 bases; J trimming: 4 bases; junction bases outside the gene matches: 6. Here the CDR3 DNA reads TGTGCCAGCAGCCTTAGGGACAGTTCCACCGGGGAGCTGTTTTTT. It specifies CASSLRDSSTGELFF.

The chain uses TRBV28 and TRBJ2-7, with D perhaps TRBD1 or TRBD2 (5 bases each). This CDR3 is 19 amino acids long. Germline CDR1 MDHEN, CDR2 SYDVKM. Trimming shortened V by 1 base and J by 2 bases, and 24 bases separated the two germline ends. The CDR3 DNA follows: TGTGCCAGCAGTTTATACTGGGTTAGGGGACGAAATACGACCTACGAGCAGTACTTC. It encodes CASSLYWVRGRNTTYEQYF.

The CDR3 DNA reads TGTGCCAGCAGCTTAGCGGACGCCTACAATGAGCAGTTCTTC. Protein: CASSLADAYNEQFF. This chain joins TRBV11-2 and TRBJ2-1, with unresolved D. The CDR3 sequence is 14 residues long. The germline V gene has CDR1 SGHAT and CDR2 FQNNGV. V gave up 1 base and J gave up 2 bases, with 6 bases separating them. The full variable domain, in which reference TRBV11-2 and TRBJ2-1 provide the parts outside the CDR3, is EAGVAQSPRYKIIEKRQSVAFWCNPISGHATLYWYQQILGQGPKLLIQFQNNGVVDDSQLPKDRFSAERLKGVDSTLKIQPAKLEDSAVYLCASSLADAYNEQFFGPGTRLTVL.

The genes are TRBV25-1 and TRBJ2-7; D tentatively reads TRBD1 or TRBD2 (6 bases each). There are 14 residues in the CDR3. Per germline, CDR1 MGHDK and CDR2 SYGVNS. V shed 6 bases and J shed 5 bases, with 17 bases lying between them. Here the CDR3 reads CASSGVKGGDEQYF. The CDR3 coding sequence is TGTGCCAGCAGCGGGGTGAAGGGGGGCGACGAGCAGTACTTC.

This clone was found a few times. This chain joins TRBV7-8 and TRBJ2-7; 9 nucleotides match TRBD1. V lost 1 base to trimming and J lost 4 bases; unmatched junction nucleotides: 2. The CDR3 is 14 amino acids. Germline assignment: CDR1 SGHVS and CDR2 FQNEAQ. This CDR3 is CASSLGGQGYEQYF. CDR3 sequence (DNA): TGTGCCAGCAGCTTAGGAGGACAGGGGTACGAGCAGTACTTC.

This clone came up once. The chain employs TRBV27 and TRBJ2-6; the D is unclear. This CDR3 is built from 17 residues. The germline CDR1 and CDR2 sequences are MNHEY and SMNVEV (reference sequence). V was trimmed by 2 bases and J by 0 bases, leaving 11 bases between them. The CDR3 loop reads CASSLATVPSGANVLTF. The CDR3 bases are TGTGCCAGCAGTTTAGCCACAGTCCCCTCTGGGGCCAACGTCCTGACTTTC. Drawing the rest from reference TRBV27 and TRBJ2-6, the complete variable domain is EAQVTQNPRYLITVTGKKLTVTCSQNMNHEYMSWYRQDPGLGLRQIYYSMNVEVTDKGDVPEGYKVSRKEKRNFPLILESPSPNQTSLYFCASSLATVPSGANVLTFGAGSRLTVL.

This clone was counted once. The CDR3 loop is CASRDGTGTVAKNIQYF. The CDR3 nucleotides are TGTGCCAGCAGGGACGGTACCGGGACAGTAGCCAAAAACATTCAGTACTTC. V and J are TRBV28 and TRBJ2-4; 7 bases agree with TRBD1. In germline, CDR1 is MDHEN, CDR2 SYDVKM. The CDR3 loop spans 17 amino acids. Trimming took 6 bases from V and 0 from J; bases not matched to a gene: 11.

The CDR3 region has the DNA TGTGCCATCAGTGAGTCGGGCCGGACAGGGGACGCAGTGCGGGAGCAGTACTTC. It translates to CAISESGRTGDAVREQYF. The V gene is TRBV10-3, the J gene TRBJ2-7; 9 nucleotides align to TRBD1. The CDR3 runs 18 residues. V shed 0 bases and J 7 bases; nucleotides not matched to a gene: 16. The germline V gene encodes CDR1 ENHRY and CDR2 SYGVKD.

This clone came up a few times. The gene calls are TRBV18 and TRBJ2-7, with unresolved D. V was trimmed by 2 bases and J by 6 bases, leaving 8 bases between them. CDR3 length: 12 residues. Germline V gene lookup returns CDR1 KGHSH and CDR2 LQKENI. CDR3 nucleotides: TGTGCCAGCTCACCAGGGAATGGCGAGCAGTACTTC. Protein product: CASSPGNGEQYF.

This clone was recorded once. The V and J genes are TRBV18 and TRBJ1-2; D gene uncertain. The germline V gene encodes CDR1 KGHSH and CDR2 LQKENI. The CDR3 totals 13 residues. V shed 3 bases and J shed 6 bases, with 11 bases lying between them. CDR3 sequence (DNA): TGTGCCAGCTCACCTTTTTCTGGGGATGGCTACACCTTC. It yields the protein CASSPFSGDGYTF.

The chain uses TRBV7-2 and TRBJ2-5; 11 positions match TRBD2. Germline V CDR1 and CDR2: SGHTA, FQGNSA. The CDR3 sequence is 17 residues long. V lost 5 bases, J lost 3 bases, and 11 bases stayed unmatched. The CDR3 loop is CASSAGIRLAGKETQYF. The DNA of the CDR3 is TGTGCCAGCAGCGCCGGAATACGACTAGCGGGGAAAGAGACCCAGTACTTC.

The CDR3 protein is CASSLGTAQIRGYTF. CDR3 sequence (DNA): TGTGCCAGCAGCCTAGGGACAGCCCAGATCCGAGGCTACACCTTC. The gene calls are TRBV6-1 and TRBJ1-2, with 7 bases fitting TRBD1. The germline CDR1 and CDR2 sequences are MNHNS and SASEGT. Losses at the gene ends were 6 bases for V and 8 bases for J; bases not matched to a gene: 15. The CDR3 sequence is 15 residues long.

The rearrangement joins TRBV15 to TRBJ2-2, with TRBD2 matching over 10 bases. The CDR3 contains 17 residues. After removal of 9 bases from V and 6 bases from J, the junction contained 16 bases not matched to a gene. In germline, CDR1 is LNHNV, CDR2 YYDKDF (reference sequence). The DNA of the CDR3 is TGTGCCACTACCAAGCGGGAGGGCCGAATGCCGGCCGGGGAGCTGTTTTTT. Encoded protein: CATTKREGRMPAGELFF. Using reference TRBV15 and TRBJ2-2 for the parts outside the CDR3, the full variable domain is DAMVIQNPRYQVTQFGKPVTLSCSQTLNHNVMYWYQQKSSQAPKLLFHYYDKDFNNEADTPDNFQSRRPNTSFCFLDIRSPGLGDTAMYLCATTKREGRMPAGELFFGEGSRLTVL.

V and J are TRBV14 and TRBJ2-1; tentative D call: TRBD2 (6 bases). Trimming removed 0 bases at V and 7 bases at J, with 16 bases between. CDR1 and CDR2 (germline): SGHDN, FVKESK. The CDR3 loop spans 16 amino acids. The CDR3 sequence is CASSQEGVAGRNEQFF. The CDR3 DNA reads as TGTGCCAGCAGCCAAGAAGGGGTGGCAGGGAGGAATGAGCAGTTCTTC.

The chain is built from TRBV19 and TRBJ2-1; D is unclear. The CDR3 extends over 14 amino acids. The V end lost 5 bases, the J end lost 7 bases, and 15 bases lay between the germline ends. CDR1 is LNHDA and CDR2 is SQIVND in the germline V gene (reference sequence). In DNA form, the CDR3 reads TGTGCCAGTAGTCGCAAGCCGATCGGGAATGAGCAGTTCTTC. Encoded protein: CASSRKPIGNEQFF.

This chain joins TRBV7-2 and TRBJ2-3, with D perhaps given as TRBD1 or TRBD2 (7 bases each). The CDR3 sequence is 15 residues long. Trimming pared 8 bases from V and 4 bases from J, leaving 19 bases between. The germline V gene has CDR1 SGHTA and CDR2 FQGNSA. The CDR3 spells CASSLNRGGADTQYF. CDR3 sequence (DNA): TGTGCCAGCTCCCTAAACAGGGGAGGGGCAGATACGCAGTATTTT.

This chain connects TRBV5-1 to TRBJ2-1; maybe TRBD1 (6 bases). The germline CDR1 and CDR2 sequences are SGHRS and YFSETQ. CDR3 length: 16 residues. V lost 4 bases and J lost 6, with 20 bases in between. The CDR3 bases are TGCGCCAGCAGCGGGGGCCGGCCGCTCCACTTCAATGAGCAGTTCTTC. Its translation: CASSGGRPLHFNEQFF.

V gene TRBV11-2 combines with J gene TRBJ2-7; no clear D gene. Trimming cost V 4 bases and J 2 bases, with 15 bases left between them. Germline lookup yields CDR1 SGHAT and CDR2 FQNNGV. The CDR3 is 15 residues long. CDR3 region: CASSCTTDETYEQYF. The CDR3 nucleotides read TGTGCCAGCAGCTGTACCACGGATGAAACCTACGAGCAGTACTTC.

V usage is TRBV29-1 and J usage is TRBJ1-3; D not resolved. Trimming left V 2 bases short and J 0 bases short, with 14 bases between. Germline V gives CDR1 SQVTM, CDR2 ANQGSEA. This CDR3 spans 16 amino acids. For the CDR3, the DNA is TGCAGCGTTGAAACCCGCGTCACGCTCTCTGGAAACACCATATATTTT. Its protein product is CSVETRVTLSGNTIYF.

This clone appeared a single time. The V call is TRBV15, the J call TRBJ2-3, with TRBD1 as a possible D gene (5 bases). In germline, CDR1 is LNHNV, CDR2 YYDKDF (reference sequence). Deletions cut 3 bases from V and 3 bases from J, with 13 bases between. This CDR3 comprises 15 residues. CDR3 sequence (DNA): TGTGCCACCAGCAGCCCGCGACAGCCAACAGATACGCAGTATTTT. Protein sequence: CATSSPRQPTDTQYF.

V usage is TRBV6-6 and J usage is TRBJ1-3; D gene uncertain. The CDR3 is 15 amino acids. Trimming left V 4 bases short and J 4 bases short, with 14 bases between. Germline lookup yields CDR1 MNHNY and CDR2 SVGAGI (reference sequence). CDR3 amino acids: CASSFLHSDGNTIYF. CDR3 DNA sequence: TGTGCCAGCAGTTTCCTACACTCGGACGGAAACACCATATATTTT.

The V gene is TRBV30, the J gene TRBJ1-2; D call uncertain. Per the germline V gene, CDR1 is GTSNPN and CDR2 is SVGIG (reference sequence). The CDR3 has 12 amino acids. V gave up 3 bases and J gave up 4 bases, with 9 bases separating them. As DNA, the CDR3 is TGTGCCTGGAGCCCCCCGGTCTATGGCTACACCTTC. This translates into CAWSPPVYGYTF.

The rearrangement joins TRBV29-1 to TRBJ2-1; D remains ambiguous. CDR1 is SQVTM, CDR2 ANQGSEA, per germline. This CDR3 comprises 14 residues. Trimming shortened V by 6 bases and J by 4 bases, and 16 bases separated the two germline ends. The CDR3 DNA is TGCAGCGTCCCACGGGTGCGGAAGTACAATGAGCAGTTCTTC. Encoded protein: CSVPRVRKYNEQFF.